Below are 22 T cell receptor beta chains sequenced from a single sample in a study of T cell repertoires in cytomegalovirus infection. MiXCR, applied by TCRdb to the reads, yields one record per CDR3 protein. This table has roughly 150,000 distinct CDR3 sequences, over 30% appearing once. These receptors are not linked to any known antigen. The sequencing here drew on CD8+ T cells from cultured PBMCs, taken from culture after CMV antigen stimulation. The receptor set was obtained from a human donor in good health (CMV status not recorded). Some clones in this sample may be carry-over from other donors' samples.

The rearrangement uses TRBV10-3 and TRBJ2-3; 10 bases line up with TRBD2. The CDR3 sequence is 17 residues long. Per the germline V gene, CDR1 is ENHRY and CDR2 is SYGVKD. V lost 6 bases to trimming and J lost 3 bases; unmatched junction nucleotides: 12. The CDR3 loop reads CAIRDGSGGARTDTQYF. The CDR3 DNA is TGTGCCATCAGGGACGGAAGCGGGGGGGCCCGGACAGATACGCAGTATTTT.

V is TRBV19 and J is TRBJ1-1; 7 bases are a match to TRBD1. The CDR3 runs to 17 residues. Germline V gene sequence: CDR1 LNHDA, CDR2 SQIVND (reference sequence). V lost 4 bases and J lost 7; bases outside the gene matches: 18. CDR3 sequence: CASSTDREFPETREAFF. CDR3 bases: TGTGCCAGTAGTACTGACAGGGAATTTCCCGAAACCCGTGAAGCTTTCTTT.

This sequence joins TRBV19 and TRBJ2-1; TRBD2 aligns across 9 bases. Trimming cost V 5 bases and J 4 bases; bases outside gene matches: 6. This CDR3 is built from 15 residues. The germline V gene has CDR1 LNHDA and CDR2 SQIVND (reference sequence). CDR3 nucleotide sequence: TGTGCCAGTAGTCCCCTAGCGGGGATTTACAATGAGCAGTTCTTC. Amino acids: CASSPLAGIYNEQFF.

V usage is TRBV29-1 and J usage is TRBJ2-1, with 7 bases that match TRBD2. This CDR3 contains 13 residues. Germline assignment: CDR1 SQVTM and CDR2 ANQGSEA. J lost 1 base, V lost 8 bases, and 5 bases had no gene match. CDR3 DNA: TGCAGCTTGAAGCGGGGTTCCTACAATGAGCAGTTCTTC. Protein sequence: CSLKRGSYNEQFF.

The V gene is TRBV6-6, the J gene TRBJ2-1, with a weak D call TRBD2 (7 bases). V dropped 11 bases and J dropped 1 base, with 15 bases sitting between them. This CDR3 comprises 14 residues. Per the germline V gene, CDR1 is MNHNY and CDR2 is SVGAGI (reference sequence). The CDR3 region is CAVTRGASYNEQFF. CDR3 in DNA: TGTGCCGTGACACGGGGGGCGTCCTACAATGAGCAGTTCTTC.

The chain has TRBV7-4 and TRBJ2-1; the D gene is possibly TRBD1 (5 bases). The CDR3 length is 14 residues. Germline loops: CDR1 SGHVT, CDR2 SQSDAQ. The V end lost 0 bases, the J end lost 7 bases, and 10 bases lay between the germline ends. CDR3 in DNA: TGTGCCAGCAGCTTAGCGGGGCCAAGGAATGAGCAGTTCTTC. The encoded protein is CASSLAGPRNEQFF.

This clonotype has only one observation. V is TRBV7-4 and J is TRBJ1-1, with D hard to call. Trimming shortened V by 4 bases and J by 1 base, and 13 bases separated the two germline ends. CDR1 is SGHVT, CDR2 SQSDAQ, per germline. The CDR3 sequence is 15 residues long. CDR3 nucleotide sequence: TGTGCCAGCAGCTCAATTATTAAGTGGAACACTGAAGCTTTCTTT. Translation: CASSSIIKWNTEAFF.

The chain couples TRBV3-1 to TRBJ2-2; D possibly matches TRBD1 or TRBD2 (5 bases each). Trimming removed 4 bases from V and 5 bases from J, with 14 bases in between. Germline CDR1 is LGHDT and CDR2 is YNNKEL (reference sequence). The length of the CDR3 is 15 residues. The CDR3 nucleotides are TGTGCCAGCAGCCCCCGGTGGGGCGGGACCGGGGAGCTGTTTTTT. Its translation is CASSPRWGGTGELFF.

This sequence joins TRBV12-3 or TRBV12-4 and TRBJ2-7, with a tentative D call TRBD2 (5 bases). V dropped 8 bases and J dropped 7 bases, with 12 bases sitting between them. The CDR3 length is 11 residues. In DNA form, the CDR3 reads TGTGCCAGCGGAGGAATATGGGAGCAGTACTTC. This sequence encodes CASGGIWEQYF.

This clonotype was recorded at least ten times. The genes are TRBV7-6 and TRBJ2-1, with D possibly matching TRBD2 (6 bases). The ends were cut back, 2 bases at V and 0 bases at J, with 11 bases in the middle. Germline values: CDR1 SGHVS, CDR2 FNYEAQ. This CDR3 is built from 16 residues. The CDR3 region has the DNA TGTGCCAGCAGCTTACCCGGCGGGGACTCCTACAATGAGCAGTTCTTC. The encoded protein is CASSLPGGDSYNEQFF.

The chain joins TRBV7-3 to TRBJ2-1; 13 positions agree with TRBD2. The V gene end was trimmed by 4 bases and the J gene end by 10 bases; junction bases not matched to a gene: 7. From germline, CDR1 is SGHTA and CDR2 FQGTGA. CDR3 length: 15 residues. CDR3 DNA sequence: TGTGCCAGCAGCTCCTCCGGGACTAGCGGGGAGGAGCAGTTCTTC. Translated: CASSSSGTSGEEQFF.

The DNA of the CDR3 is TGTGCCAGCAGCTTACAGGGGTCCAGCGGCTACACCTTC. Protein: CASSLQGSSGYTF. This sequence joins TRBV2 and TRBJ1-2, with TRBD1 matching over 7 bases. This CDR3 has 13 amino acids. The trim removed 6 bases at V and 8 bases at J, leaving 9 bases unmatched. In germline, CDR1 is SNHLY, CDR2 FYNNEI.

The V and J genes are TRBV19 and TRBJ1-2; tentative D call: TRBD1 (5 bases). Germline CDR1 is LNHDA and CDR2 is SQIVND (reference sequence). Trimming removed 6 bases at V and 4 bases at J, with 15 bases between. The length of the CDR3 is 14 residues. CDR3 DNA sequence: TGTGCCAGTAGGTTGACAGACGCTACCTATGGCTACACCTTC. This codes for CASRLTDATYGYTF.

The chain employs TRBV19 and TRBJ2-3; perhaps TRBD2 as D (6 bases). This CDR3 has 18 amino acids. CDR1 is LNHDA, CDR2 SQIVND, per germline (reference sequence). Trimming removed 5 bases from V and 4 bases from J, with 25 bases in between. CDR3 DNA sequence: TGTGCCAGTAGTCAGGCCCCGGCGGGGCAGGGAAGGGCAGATACGCAGTATTTT. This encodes CASSQAPAGQGRADTQYF.

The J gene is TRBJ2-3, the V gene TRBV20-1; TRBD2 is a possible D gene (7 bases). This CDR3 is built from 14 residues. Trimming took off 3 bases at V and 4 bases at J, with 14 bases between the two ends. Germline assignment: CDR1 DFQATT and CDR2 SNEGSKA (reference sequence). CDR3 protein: CSASKGGSADTQYF. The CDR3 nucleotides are TGCAGTGCTAGTAAGGGGGGGAGCGCAGATACGCAGTATTTT.

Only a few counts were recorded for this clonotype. CDR3 DNA: TGTGCCAGCCAAGCGGGGGAACCCGGGGAGCTGTTTTTT. It yields the protein CASQAGEPGELFF. The gene calls are TRBV7-9 and TRBJ2-2, with 8 bases lining up with TRBD2. Losses at the gene ends were 8 bases for V and 6 bases for J; bases not matched to a gene: 5. This CDR3 spans 13 amino acids. The germline V gene has CDR1 SEHNR and CDR2 FQNEAQ (reference sequence).

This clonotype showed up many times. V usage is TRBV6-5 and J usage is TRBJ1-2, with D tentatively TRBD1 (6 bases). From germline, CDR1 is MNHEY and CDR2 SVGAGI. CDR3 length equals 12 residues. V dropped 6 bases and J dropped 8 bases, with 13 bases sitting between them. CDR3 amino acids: CASSLQGRGYTF. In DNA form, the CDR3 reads TGTGCCAGCAGCCTACAGGGCCGAGGCTACACCTTC.

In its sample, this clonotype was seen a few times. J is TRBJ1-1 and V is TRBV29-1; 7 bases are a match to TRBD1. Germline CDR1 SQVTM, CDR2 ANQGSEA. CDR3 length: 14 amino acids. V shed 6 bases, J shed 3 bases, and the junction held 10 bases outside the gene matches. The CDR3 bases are TGCAGCGTAGACACGACAGGGCGGGACACTGAAGCTTTCTTT. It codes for CSVDTTGRDTEAFF.

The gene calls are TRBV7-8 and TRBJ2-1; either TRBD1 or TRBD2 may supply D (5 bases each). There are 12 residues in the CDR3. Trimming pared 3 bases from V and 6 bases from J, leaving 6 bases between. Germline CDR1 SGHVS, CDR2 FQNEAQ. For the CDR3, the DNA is TGTGCCAGCAGCTTTGGGACCAATGAGCAGTTCTTC. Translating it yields CASSFGTNEQFF.

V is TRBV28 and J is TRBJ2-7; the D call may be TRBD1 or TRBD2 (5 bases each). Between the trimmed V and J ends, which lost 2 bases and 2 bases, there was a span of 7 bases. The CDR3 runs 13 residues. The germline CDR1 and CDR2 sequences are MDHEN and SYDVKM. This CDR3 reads CASSLGTTYEQYF. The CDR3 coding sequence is TGTGCCAGCAGTTTAGGGACGACCTACGAGCAGTACTTC.

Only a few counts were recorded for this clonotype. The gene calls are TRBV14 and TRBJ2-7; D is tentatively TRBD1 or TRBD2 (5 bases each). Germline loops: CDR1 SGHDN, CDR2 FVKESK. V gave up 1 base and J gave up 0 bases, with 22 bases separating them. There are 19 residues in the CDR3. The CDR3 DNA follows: TGTGCCAGCAGCCAAGCCCTCGGGTCGGCGGGCAGGGCCTCCTACGAGCAGTACTTC. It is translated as CASSQALGSAGRASYEQYF.

DNA of the CDR3: TGCGCCAGCAGCCCCTTGGCCGGGGGGGCCTACAATGAGCAGTTCTTC. Residues: CASSPLAGGAYNEQFF. V is TRBV4-1 and J is TRBJ2-1; 8 nucleotides align to TRBD2. V dropped 4 bases and J dropped 2; count of bases not matched to a gene: 7. Looked up from germline, CDR1 is MGHRA and CDR2 is YSYEKL. The CDR3 length is 16 residues.